This T cell receptor beta chain came from a study of T cell repertoires in cytomegalovirus infection. The wider study: Based on public TCR beta signatures, there were indications of CMV infection and of a matching HLA type.

To note about this clonotype: Antigen specificity is unknown. This may be a read error: a much more frequent sequence differs by one nucleotide.

A single record per CDR3 protein comes from TCRdb applying MiXCR to the reads. The sample carries about 100,000 distinct CDR3 sequences, about 22% recorded once. The study's findings and limits: Frequencies of public TCR beta families were cumulated, and this identified carriers of CMV plus the relevant HLA. HLA-C-restricted CMV clonotypes gave the most frequent clonotype in two of eight donors.

The CDR3 runs to 17 residues. The germline V gene encodes CDR1 SNHLY and CDR2 FYNNEI. Trimming left V 5 bases short and J 2 bases short, with 19 bases between. The material sequenced was CD8+ T cells from PBMCs. This sequence was found in a human donor in good health (CMV status not recorded). Some clones in this sample may be carry-over from other donors' samples. The chain uses TRBV2 and TRBJ2-1; no definite D call. The chain's CDR3 is CASSYRSTPSPYNEQFF. Here the CDR3 DNA reads TGTGCCAGCAGTTACCGATCGACTCCGAGCCCCTACAATGAGCAGTTCTTC.